The clone carrying this T cell receptor (beta chain) was recorded at least ten times. Amplified TCR beta CDR3 regions were obtained using RNA transcripts as template. Scientists carried out first-round RT-PCR using HTBI primers and then a second-round multiplex PCR. TCRdb itself ran the multiplex PCR reads through MiXCR, one entry per CDR3 protein. Seen here are about half a million distinct CDR3 sequences, around 15% observed once, and the top ten hold over 8%. The sample originates from a study of Graves' ophthalmopathy and Graves' hyperthyroidism. The CDR3 is made up of 14 amino acids. The ends lost 1 base at V and 3 bases at J; junction bases unmatched: 3.

The TCR was taken from a woman aged 25 to 39 with Graves' ophthalmopathy. The specimen sequenced was blood. The chain has TRBV12-3 or TRBV12-4 and TRBJ2-7; 7 positions agree with TRBD2. The CDR3 DNA is TGTGCCAGCAGTTTAGACGGGGGGTTCTACGAGCAGTACTTC. Residues: CASSLDGGFYEQYF.